The clone carrying this TCR beta chain has ten or more counts. Between the trimmed V and J ends, which lost 8 bases and 2 bases, there was a span of 15 bases. The CDR3 extends over 14 amino acids. Treg sorting used a CD4+CD25+CD127-/low gate. After constant-region reverse-primer amplification, full-length variable regions underwent semi-nested PCR with Nested Universal Primer A. MiXCR, applied by TCRdb to the 5' RACE reads, yields one record per CDR3 protein. Among about 57,000 distinct CDR3 sequences, 26% were seen once, and the ten largest hold 2% to 2.5%. The sequencing input was tumor-infiltrating Tregs sorted from the breast tumor. The receptor was derived from a female donor with breast cancer. The genes are TRBV12-3 or TRBV12-4 and TRBJ2-5; perhaps TRBD2 as D (6 bases). CDR3 DNA: TGTGCCAGCCAAGTGGGCGGACTACAAGAGACCCAGTACTTC. Its translation: CASQVGGLQETQYF.